This TCR beta chain was obtained from a study of T cell responses to AZD1222 COVID-19 vaccine (dated by TCRdb to 2020 to 2022). For the study in its entirety: AZD1222 recipients whose second dose came at about 4 weeks and those whose second dose came at about 12 weeks were combined into one group, since spike-specific TCR depth and breadth did not differ between the two schedules. TCR sequencing covered 233 trial participants: 200 to 210 given two doses of AZD1222 and around 25 given two doses of MenACWY control vaccine. Trial participants were enrolled by age into 18-55, 56-69 and 70-plus year subgroups, with approximately 160, 26 and 62 TCR-sequenced participants respectively.

The CDR3 regions of human TCRbeta chains were analyzed by immunosequencing. The original methods were these. TCRs in the repertoires were compared against a reference library of SARS-CoV-2-specific TCRs that had been generated with the MIRA antigen-specificity platform. Breadth was defined as the fraction of unique TCRs that were SARS-CoV-2-associated, and depth was defined as the fraction of total T cells that were SARS-CoV-2-associated. Each spike-specific TCR was assigned to its reactive spike region and to a CD4 or CD8 class using the MIRA data. Log10-transformed breadth and depth values were compared by one-way ANOVA with Sidak's multiple comparisons tests. TCRdb holds this immuneACCESS table with in-frame rearrangements only. Some clones are missing; in checked studies, unresolved V genes explain under half, and the rest has no known cause. The V and J calls and clone size were taken over from that table, and D and trimming were inferred from the DNA. In all, the sample holds approximately 130,000 clones, and about 93% of those were seen once. Roughly 0.91% of the sample rests with the top ten.

The CDR3 holds 13 amino acids from the cysteine to the phenylalanine. This entry keeps only the CDR3 DNA: 39 bases, framed from base 1. Looking up the germline V gene yields CDR1 MNHEY and CDR2 SVGAGI. The V end loses 0 bases and the J end loses 0 bases, and a stretch of 2 bases separates them. The time point tag for this specimen amounts to: baseline before first vaccination. Vaccinee samples were obtained from the UK trials COV001 and COV002, which included a single-blind randomized controlled phase 2/3 trial of AZD1222 (ChAdOx1 nCoV-19) in healthy adults. Trial participant PBMC samples were collected at day 0 and day 28 after the second dose for TCRbeta chain sequencing. General conclusions and limits of the study: Participants were mostly white British, with more females than males. The authors suggested clonal diversity may have been underestimated. A significant rise in spike-specific TCR breadth and depth was observed after two AZD1222 doses relative to day 0 and relative to MenACWY recipients. The whole spike protein was spanned by vaccine-associated CD4 TCRs, and dominant responses were seen in regions 160-218 and 743-854. The 56-69-year group was small, and its depth increase did not reach significance, likely because of low power. Reportedly, close to half of the unique spike-specific TCRs recognized epitopes lying outside the regions that are mutated in the B.1.351 and B.1.1.7 variants. Conclusions about previously exposed vaccinees are limited because only five or six AZD1222 recipients were SARS-CoV-2 seropositive at baseline. No day 14 peak-response samples were available, so repertoires were characterized only after the peak T cell response.

Notes on this clone: Its antigen remains undetermined. Qualities for individual bases were not recorded, and no much larger clone is one base off.

This sequence was found in an adult in good health. Specimen: peripheral blood, collected on day 0 of AZD1222 vaccination. The chain links TRBV6-5 with TRBJ1-1, with an unclear D gene assignment. The DNA reads TGTGCCAGCAGTTACTCTATGAACACTGAAGCTTTCTTT. It specifies CASSYSMNTEAFF.